The next 26 T cell receptor beta chains were all read from a single sample in a study of T cells in Graves' hyperthyroidism and ophthalmopathy. Amplified TCR beta CDR3 regions derived from RNA transcripts. Carried out on the TCR CDR3, a first-round RT-PCR used the HTBI primer set. Using its own MiXCR run on the multiplex PCR reads, TCRdb lists one record per CDR3 protein. The table shows over 350,000 distinct CDR3 sequences, with roughly 14% occurring only once. Specimen: blood. These TCRs come from a man between 18 and 29 years old with Graves' ophthalmopathy.

A few counts support this clonotype. The chain is built from TRBV20-1 and TRBJ2-5, with 7 bases aligning to TRBD2. Looked up from germline, CDR1 is DFQATT and CDR2 is SNEGSKA (reference sequence). V lost 6 bases to trimming and J lost 1 base; unmatched junction nucleotides: 8. This CDR3 has 14 residues. CDR3 in DNA: TGCAGTGCCCCAATTTGGGGGGGCCAAGAGACCCAGTACTTC. It encodes CSAPIWGGQETQYF.

This clonotype showed up just a few times. The rearrangement links TRBV27 to TRBJ2-2; 9 positions agree with TRBD1. The ends lost 6 bases at V and 10 bases at J; junction bases unmatched: 6. This CDR3 has 13 residues. Germline assignment: CDR1 MNHEY and CDR2 SMNVEV (reference sequence). CDR3 nucleotide sequence: TGTGCCAGCAGACAGGGGGCGGCCGAGGAGCTGTTTTTT. Its protein product is CASRQGAAEELFF.

This clonotype was observed once. The J gene is TRBJ2-7, the V gene TRBV10-2, with 8 bases fitting TRBD2. V trimming: 3 bases; J trimming: 2 bases; junction bases outside the gene matches: 6. Germline V gene data show CDR1 as WSHSY and CDR2 as SAAADI. The CDR3 extends over 15 amino acids. The CDR3 nucleotides read TGCGCCAGCAGTGATAGGCTAGCGGGCCCCTACGAGCAGTACTTC. It is translated as CASSDRLAGPYEQYF.

This clonotype was found many times. The chain joins TRBV20-1 to TRBJ2-5, with 12 bases fitting TRBD2. CDR1 is DFQATT, CDR2 SNEGSKA, per germline (reference sequence). The CDR3 loop spans 18 amino acids. The J segment lost 1 base and the V segment lost 6 bases, leaving 15 bases of the junction unmatched. For the CDR3, the DNA is TGCAGTGCGAGACTAGCGGGGGAACCTGAGATTGCCCAAGAGACCCAGTACTTC. Translation: CSARLAGEPEIAQETQYF.

In its sample, this clonotype was seen many times. The CDR3 sequence is CASSFSRTAYGYTF. CDR3 bases: TGTGCCAGCAGCTTCTCCAGGACAGCCTATGGCTACACCTTC. The chain employs TRBV7-9 and TRBJ1-2, with D possibly being TRBD1 (6 bases). This CDR3 spans 14 amino acids. V lost 3 bases and J lost 4, with 12 bases in between. The germline V gene has CDR1 SEHNR and CDR2 FQNEAQ (reference sequence). Looking up the rest from reference TRBV7-9 and TRBJ1-2 gives the full variable domain: DTGVSQNPRHKITKRGQNVTFRCDPISEHNRLYWYRQTLGQGPEFLTYFQNEAQLEKSRLLSDRFSAERPKGSFSTLEIQRTEQGDSAMYLCASSFSRTAYGYTFGSGTRLTVV.

V usage is TRBV3-1 and J usage is TRBJ1-3; D call uncertain. V lost 1 base and J lost 3, with 7 bases in between. This CDR3 has 14 residues. Germline V gene lookup returns CDR1 LGHDT and CDR2 YNNKEL (reference sequence). This CDR3 reads CASSQVGIGNTIYF. The CDR3 DNA sequence: TGTGCCAGCAGCCAAGTGGGTATTGGAAACACCATATATTTT.

This clonotype has a count of ten or more. The V gene is TRBV24-1, the J gene TRBJ2-5; D is possibly TRBD1 (6 bases). This CDR3 contains 17 residues. Germline CDR1 reads KGHDR; CDR2 reads SFDVKD. V was pared by 5 bases and J by 2 bases, with 20 bases between. The CDR3 is CATSAGAGRVGQETQYF. The DNA of the CDR3 is TGTGCCACCAGTGCAGGGGCCGGGCGAGTCGGGCAAGAGACCCAGTACTTC.

Remarks on this clonotype: At one of its ends the junction is not consistent with the germline gene, which may arise from a read error. V is TRBV11-3 and J is TRBJ2-3, with D uncertain. CDR3 size: 14 residues. Germline V gene data show CDR1 as SGHNT and CDR2 as YENEEA. CDR3 DNA: TGTGCCAGCAGCTTGACCTCGAGCATAGATACGCAGTATTTT. Its translation is CASSLTSSIDTQYF.

J is TRBJ2-5 and V is TRBV18; 7 bases align to TRBD2. The germline V gene has CDR1 KGHSH and CDR2 LQKENI. CDR3 length: 13 amino acids. V was clipped by 1 base and J by 7 bases; unmatched bases: 3. The CDR3 coding sequence is TGTGCCAGCTCACCACGATCTAGCGGGACCCAGTACTTC. It specifies CASSPRSSGTQYF.

This chain links TRBV19 with TRBJ1-5, with a tentative D call TRBD1 (5 bases). This CDR3 region has 14 residues. The V end was cut by 5 bases, the J end by 7 bases, with 15 bases between. Germline V gene data show CDR1 as LNHDA and CDR2 as SQIVND (reference sequence). CDR3 sequence: CASSPGGGEQPQHF. DNA for the CDR3: TGTGCCAGTAGTCCCGGTGGGGGAGAGCAGCCCCAGCATTTT.

This clonotype came up many times. The chain joins TRBV9 to TRBJ2-7; 7 nucleotides align to TRBD2. Per germline, CDR1 SGDLS and CDR2 YYNGEE. The junction had 1 base not matched to a gene; V was cut back by 0 bases and J by 1 base. CDR3 size: 14 residues. For the CDR3, the DNA is TGTGCCAGCAGCGTAGAACTAGCGTCCTACGAGCAGTACTTC. It encodes CASSVELASYEQYF.

With regard to this clonotype: A much larger clonotype is one base distant, so this may be a read error. This chain links TRBV2 with TRBJ1-1; D perhaps matches TRBD1 (5 bases). V shed 1 base and J shed 4 bases, with 19 bases lying between them. CDR1 and CDR2 from the germline V gene are SNHLY and FYNNEI. The CDR3 runs to 17 residues. For the CDR3, the DNA is TGTGCCAGCAGTGAAGGTAAGTGGGGGATTATAGGCACTGAAGCTTTCTTT. Encoded protein: CASSEGKWGIIGTEAFF.

CDR3: CASKPLPRTGVFTGELFF. The CDR3, as DNA: TGCGCCAGCAAACCCCTCCCCAGGACAGGGGTCTTCACCGGGGAGCTGTTTTTT. J is TRBJ2-2 and V is TRBV5-1; TRBD1 agrees at 9 bases. Trimming removed 6 bases from V and 4 bases from J; junction bases left unmatched: 16. In germline, CDR1 is SGHRS, CDR2 YFSETQ. The CDR3 runs to 18 residues. Using reference TRBV5-1 and TRBJ2-2 for the parts outside the CDR3, the full variable domain is KAGVTQTPRYLIKTRGQQVTLSCSPISGHRSVSWYQQTPGQGLQFLFEYFSETQRNKGNFPGRFSGRQFSNSRSEMNVSTLELGDSALYLCASKPLPRTGVFTGELFFGEGSRLTVL.

A note on this clonotype: It may be a read error: a sequence one base away is much more abundant. The chain is built from TRBV20-1 and TRBJ2-7; 9 bases line up with TRBD1. The DNA end lines up better with TRBJ2-1; the J call may be wrong. The CDR3 sequence is 12 residues long. The V gene's germline CDR1 is DFQATT and CDR2 SNEGSKA (reference sequence). CDR3 sequence reads: CSASDRGYEQFF. The CDR3 DNA follows: TGCAGTGCTTCGGACAGGGGCTACGAGCAGTTCTTC.

This clonotype was seen ten or more times. The rearrangement joins TRBV6-1 to TRBJ1-2; D possibly corresponds to TRBD1 (6 bases). Germline V gene sequence: CDR1 MNHNS, CDR2 SASEGT. The CDR3 is made up of 16 amino acids. Deletions cut 7 bases from V and 0 bases from J, with 18 bases between. The CDR3 reads CASTLGGARPNYGYTF. CDR3 sequence (DNA): TGTGCCAGCACTTTGGGGGGGGCACGTCCTAACTATGGCTACACCTTC.

This clonotype was picked up many times. The chain joins TRBV2 to TRBJ2-3; 8 nucleotides agree with TRBD2. The V gene's germline CDR1 is SNHLY and CDR2 FYNNEI. The CDR3 is made up of 15 amino acids. V shed 5 bases and J 3 bases; nucleotides not matched to a gene: 7. CDR3 nucleotide sequence: TGTGCCAGCAGTCGAAGCGGGGGCGAGACAGATACGCAGTATTTT. This sequence encodes CASSRSGGETDTQYF.

In regard to this clonotype: Germline is not matched at one junction end, which may reflect a read error. V gene TRBV11-2 combines with J gene TRBJ1-1; no definite D call. Looked up from germline, CDR1 is SGHAT and CDR2 is FQNNGV. This CDR3 region has 15 residues. This CDR3 is CASCFTTTQNTEAFF. In nucleotides, the CDR3 is TGTGCCAGCTGCTTTACCACGACACAGAACACTGAAGCTTTCTTT.

Worth noting for this clonotype: This may be a read error: a much more frequent sequence differs by one nucleotide. The rearrangement uses TRBV12-3 or TRBV12-4 and TRBJ2-7; possible D gene TRBD1, 6 bases. Trimming stripped 2 bases from V and 3 bases from J, with 14 bases between. The CDR3 consists of 15 residues. The CDR3 sequence is CASSLWSKGVYEQYF. The CDR3 DNA reads as TGTGCCAGCAGTTTATGGAGCAAGGGGGTCTACGAGCAGTACTTC.

This clonotype was counted many times. The chain uses TRBV2 and TRBJ1-1; 11 nucleotides match TRBD1. Per the germline V gene, CDR1 is SNHLY and CDR2 is FYNNEI. V lost 4 bases, J lost 5 bases, and 3 bases stayed unmatched. CDR3 length equals 14 residues. The CDR3 DNA reads TGTGCCAGCAGTGGAAGGGACAGGGGGACTGAAGCTTTCTTT. This gives the protein CASSGRDRGTEAFF.

This clonotype appeared many times. The chain couples TRBV12-3 or TRBV12-4 to TRBJ1-4; perhaps TRBD1 as D (6 bases). V lost 5 bases and J lost 5, with 15 bases in between. The CDR3 sequence is 15 residues long. Here the CDR3 reads CASSNGGPLNEKLFF. The CDR3 DNA is TGTGCCAGCAGTAACGGGGGGCCCTTAAATGAAAAACTGTTTTTT.

The chain carries TRBV14 and TRBJ2-1; D might be TRBD2 (6 bases). Trimming shortened V by 7 bases and J by 9 bases, and 10 bases separated the two germline ends. Germline CDR1 SGHDN, CDR2 FVKESK. The CDR3 length is 11 residues. CDR3 loop: CASTGGVEQFF. The CDR3 DNA reads TGTGCCAGCACCGGGGGAGTTGAGCAGTTCTTC.

As concerns this clonotype: Just one base apart from a much larger clone, this may be a read error. The chain employs TRBV20-1 and TRBJ2-2; maybe TRBD2 (5 bases). This CDR3 is built from 16 residues. Germline CDR1 is DFQATT and CDR2 is SNEGSKA (reference sequence). The CDR3 here is CSDRDHRGENTGELFF. The DNA of the CDR3 is TGCAGTGATAGAGATCATCGGGGAGAGAACACCGGGGAGCTGTTTTTT.

The chain employs TRBV28 and TRBJ1-1; 9 bases are shared with TRBD1. CDR1 MDHEN and CDR2 SYDVKM come from the germline V gene. This CDR3 comprises 15 residues. With V trimmed by 5 bases and J by 4 bases, 8 bases remained unmatched. The CDR3 region is CASSVHRGRGTEAFF. CDR3 bases: TGTGCCAGCAGTGTACACAGGGGGCGAGGCACTGAAGCTTTCTTT.

This clonotype occurred many times. The chain couples TRBV7-3 to TRBJ2-4; 9 bases line up with TRBD2. The CDR3 consists of 15 residues. V trimming: 5 bases; J trimming: 10 bases; junction bases outside the gene matches: 12. Per the germline V gene, CDR1 is SGHTA and CDR2 is FQGTGA. CDR3 DNA sequence: TGTGCCAGCAGCAGAACCGTAGCGGGAGCTGGTATTCAGTACTTC. Protein product: CASSRTVAGAGIQYF. Full variable domain (rest looked up from reference TRBV7-3 and TRBJ2-4): GAGVSQTPSNKVTEKGKYVELRCDPISGHTALYWYRQSLGQGPEFLIYFQGTGAADDSGLPNDRFFAVRPEGSVSTLKIQRTERGDSAVYLCASSRTVAGAGIQYFGAGTRLSVL.

This chain uses TRBV6-5 with TRBJ1-5; no firm D call. Trimming took off 5 bases at V and 6 bases at J, with 11 bases between the two ends. The germline CDR1 and CDR2 sequences are MNHEY and SVGAGI. The CDR3 is made up of 13 amino acids. The CDR3 sequence: CASSQRGSQPQHF. The DNA for the CDR3 is TGTGCCAGCAGTCAGCGGGGTTCTCAGCCCCAGCATTTT.

There are many counts of this clonotype. V is TRBV5-1 and J is TRBJ2-7; 8 bases fit TRBD1. After removal of 4 bases from V and 3 bases from J, the junction contained 6 bases not matched to a gene. CDR1 is SGHRS, CDR2 YFSETQ, per germline. The CDR3 length is 14 residues. The CDR3 protein is CASSSLTGDYEQYF. The DNA of the CDR3 is TGCGCCAGCAGCAGTCTGACAGGGGACTACGAGCAGTACTTC. The variable domain in full, with the rest retrieved from reference TRBV5-1 and TRBJ2-7, is KAGVTQTPRYLIKTRGQQVTLSCSPISGHRSVSWYQQTPGQGLQFLFEYFSETQRNKGNFPGRFSGRQFSNSRSEMNVSTLELGDSALYLCASSSLTGDYEQYFGPGTRLTVT.